This entry concerns a single T cell receptor beta chain. The antigen this receptor binds is unknown. Base qualities were left out, and no much larger clone turns up one base away. This entry is derived from a study of identical twins (dated by TCRdb to about 2016). Study-level background: To test whether fetal clonotypes persist, the study used deep sequencing on TCR alpha and beta repertoires from monozygotic twins, unrelated adults of various ages, and cord blood. To rule out contamination, the twin experiments were replicated at different times with different library preparation protocols. Paper-wide results and their limitations: Zero-insertion analyses could be partly confounded by invariant T cells such as MAIT and iNKT, although diverse VJ usage argued against such confounding for most clonotypes. Fewer insertions were carried by abundant cord blood beta clonotypes; a weaker similar trend was observed in young adult naive repertoires, while no such trend was observed in memory repertoires. Because the same donors could not be followed over many years, the conclusions relied on cross-sectional statistical analysis. Compared with coincidental sharing between unrelated individuals, out-of-frame TCR alpha sequences shared between twins showed an excess of sequences with low generation probability. In beta out-of-frame sequences, excess twin sharing was weaker, because having fewer shared sequences lowered the signal-to-noise ratio. In monozygotic twins, out-of-frame TCR alpha sharing was systematically underestimated by recombination models, although the models agreed with sharing between unrelated individuals.

Library method: 5' RACE. Data came from an Illumina HiSeq 2000. Template switching added a universal primer binding site, and the final cDNA carried a unique molecular identifier that allowed TCR cDNA molecules to be counted accurately. First-strand cDNA for TCR alpha and beta chains was synthesized from specific primers in the conserved constant-segment region. To control for contamination, every cDNA library carried two barcodes: a SMART-Mk sample barcode plus Illumina barcodes. TruSeq adapter sequences along with Illumina sample barcodes were introduced in two successive PCR steps. The TCR alpha and beta cDNA libraries were sequenced on the Illumina HiSeq platform using custom primers. The original pipeline was this. MiGEC was used to process raw reads and extract unique molecular identifiers, and MiXCR was used to find CDR3 positions. Recombination models were inferred per individual with the repgenHMM and IGoR tools using an EM algorithm. Shared clonotype analysis was performed with the tcR package in R, normalizing sharing by the product of cloneset sizes. To study raw recombination free of thymic and clonal selection effects, out-of-frame nonproductive sequences were analyzed. Using fastp at Q25 and MiXCR, TCRdb reprocessed the public reads and kept productive beta chains. Each CDR3 protein gets just one entry, which takes the most common genes and DNA from the rows behind it. Here the V and J calls rest on TCRdb's processing, not on the authors' analysis. The table for this sample lists 420,000 or so distinct CDR3 sequences; roughly 20% of them were counted only once. Together, the top ten hold around 12% of the sample.

The CDR3 goes from the cysteine to the phenylalanine over 15 residues. This entry keeps only the CDR3 DNA: 45 bases, framed from base 1. Per the germline V gene, SGDLS is the CDR1 and YYNGEE is the CDR2. Here V drops 3 bases and J drops 5 bases, and the junction holds 4 bases not matched to any gene. All donors were healthy Caucasians. Three unrelated non-twin adults were additionally sequenced: a male aged 18 to 30, a male aged 50 to 59 and a female aged 50 to 59. Using Miltenyi CD45RO+ enrichment and human naive T-cell isolation kits, memory (CD45RO+) and naive T cells were isolated from PBMC. The sequencing sample was made of naive T cells sorted from blood. The cell subset or site label here, explained by the study, means: cells isolated with a human naive T-cell isolation kit. The chain links TRBV9 with TRBJ2-5; TRBD2 aligns with 13 central bases. The receptor was isolated from a man aged 45-65 years in good health. DNA sequence: TGTGCCAGCAGCGGGGGACTAGCGGGAAGTGAGACCCAGTACTTC. Its translation is CASSGGLAGSETQYF.